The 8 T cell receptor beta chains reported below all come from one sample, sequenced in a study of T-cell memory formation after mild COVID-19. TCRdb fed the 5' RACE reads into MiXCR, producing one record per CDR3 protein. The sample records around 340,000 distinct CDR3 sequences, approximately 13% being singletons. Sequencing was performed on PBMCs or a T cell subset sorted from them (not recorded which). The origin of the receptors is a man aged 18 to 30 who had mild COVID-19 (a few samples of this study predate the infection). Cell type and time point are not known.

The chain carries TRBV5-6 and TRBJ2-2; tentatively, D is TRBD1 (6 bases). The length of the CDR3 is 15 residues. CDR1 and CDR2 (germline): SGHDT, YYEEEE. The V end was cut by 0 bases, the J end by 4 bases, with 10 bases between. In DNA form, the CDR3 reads TGTGCCAGCAGCTTGGAGGGGGTCATCACCGGGGAGCTGTTTTTT. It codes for CASSLEGVITGELFF.

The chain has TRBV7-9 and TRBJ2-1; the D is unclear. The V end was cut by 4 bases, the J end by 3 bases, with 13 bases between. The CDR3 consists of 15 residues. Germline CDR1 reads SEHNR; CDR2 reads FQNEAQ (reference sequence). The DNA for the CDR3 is TGTGCCAGCAGCTCCCCCTTAAAGAGCTACAATGAGCAGTTCTTC. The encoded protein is CASSSPLKSYNEQFF.

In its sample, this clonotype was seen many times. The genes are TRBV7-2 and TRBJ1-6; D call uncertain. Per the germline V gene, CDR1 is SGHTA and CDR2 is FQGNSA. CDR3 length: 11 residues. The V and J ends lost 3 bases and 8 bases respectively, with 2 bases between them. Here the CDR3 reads CASSFDSPLHF. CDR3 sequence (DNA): TGTGCCAGCAGCTTTGATTCACCCCTCCACTTT.

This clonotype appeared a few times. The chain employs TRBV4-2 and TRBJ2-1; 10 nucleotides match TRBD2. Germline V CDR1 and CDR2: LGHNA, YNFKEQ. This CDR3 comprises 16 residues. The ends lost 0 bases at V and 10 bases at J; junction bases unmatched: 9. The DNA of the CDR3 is TGTGCCAGCAGCCAAGAAGCAAGCGGGGGGGCAAGGGAGCAGTTCTTC. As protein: CASSQEASGGAREQFF.

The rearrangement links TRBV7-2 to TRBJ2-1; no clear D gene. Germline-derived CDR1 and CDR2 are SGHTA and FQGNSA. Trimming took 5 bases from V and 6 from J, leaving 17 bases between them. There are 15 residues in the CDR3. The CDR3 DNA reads TGTGCCAGCAGCCCCAACCTCGCGAACCTCAATGAGCAGTTCTTC. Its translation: CASSPNLANLNEQFF. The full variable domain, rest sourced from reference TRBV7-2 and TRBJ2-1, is GAGVSQSPSNKVTEKGKDVELRCDPISGHTALYWYRQSLGQGLEFLIYFQGNSAPDKSGLPSDRFSAERTGGSVSTLTIQRTQQEDSAVYLCASSPNLANLNEQFFGPGTRLTVL.

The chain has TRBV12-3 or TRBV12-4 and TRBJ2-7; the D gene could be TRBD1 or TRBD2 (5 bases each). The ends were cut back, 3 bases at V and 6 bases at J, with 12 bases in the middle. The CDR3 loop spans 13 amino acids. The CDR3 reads CASSFLRDGEQYF. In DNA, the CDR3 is TGTGCCAGCAGTTTCCTCCGGGACGGCGAGCAGTACTTC.

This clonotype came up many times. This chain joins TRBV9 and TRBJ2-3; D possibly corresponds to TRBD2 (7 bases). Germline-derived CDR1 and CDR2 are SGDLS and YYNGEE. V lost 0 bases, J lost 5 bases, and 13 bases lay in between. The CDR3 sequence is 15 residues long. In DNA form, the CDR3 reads TGTGCCAGCAGCGTAGTGGGGGGGGCCGGAGATACGCAGTATTTT. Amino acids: CASSVVGGAGDTQYF.

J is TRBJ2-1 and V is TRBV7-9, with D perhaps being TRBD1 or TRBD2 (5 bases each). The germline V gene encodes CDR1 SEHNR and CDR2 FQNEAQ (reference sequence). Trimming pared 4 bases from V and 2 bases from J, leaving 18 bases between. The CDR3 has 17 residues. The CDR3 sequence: CASSSPRGDVTYNEQFF. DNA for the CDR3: TGTGCCAGCAGCTCCCCACGAGGGGACGTTACCTACAATGAGCAGTTCTTC.